These 11 T cell receptor beta chains originate from one sample sequenced in a study of shared clonotypes between healthy human individuals. The assay was immunoSEQ multiplex PCR, and TCRdb's table has in-frame clones only and misses some. The sample has over a million clones, nearly 99% seen once; the top ten hold 0.4% to 0.45%. Sequencing was done on a sample of naive CD4+ T cells sorted from blood. Subset described: CD45RA+ positively selected. Receptors were obtained from a man aged 25-40 years in good health.

The chain recombines TRBV27 with TRBJ2-7; D perhaps matches TRBD1 (5 bases). The CDR3 is made up of 13 amino acids. CDR1 MNHEY and CDR2 SMNVEV come from the germline V gene (reference sequence). Trimming pared 5 bases from V and 4 bases from J, leaving 12 bases between. For the CDR3, the DNA is TGTGCCAGCAGTAGAAAGGGGAATTACGAGCAGTACTTC. It translates to CASSRKGNYEQYF.

The V and J genes are TRBV28 and TRBJ2-5; TRBD2 agrees at 7 bases. Germline V lookup: CDR1 MDHEN, CDR2 SYDVKM. This CDR3 contains 16 residues. Trimming cost V 7 bases and J 4 bases; bases outside gene matches: 15. The CDR3 DNA is TGTGCCAGCACCCCCTCGGGGGGATTGAGGGGAGAGACCCAGTACTTC. Translated, it gives CASTPSGGLRGETQYF. Using reference TRBV28 and TRBJ2-5 for the parts outside the CDR3, the full variable domain is DVKVTQSSRYLVKRTGEKVFLECVQDMDHENMFWYRQDPGLGLRLIYFSYDVKMKEKGDIPEGYSVSREKKERFSLILESASTNQTSMYLCASTPSGGLRGETQYFGPGTRLLVL.

V gene TRBV14 combines with J gene TRBJ2-2; no definite D call. This CDR3 comprises 13 residues. V gave up 3 bases and J gave up 4 bases, with 6 bases separating them. Germline-derived CDR1 and CDR2 are SGHDN and FVKESK. CDR3: CASSQRPTGELFF. CDR3 DNA sequence: TGTGCCAGCAGCCAGCGACCCACCGGGGAGCTGTTTTTT.

The CDR3 region has the DNA TGCGCCAGCAGTCAATCGATTCAGGGGGGGACAGATACGCAGTATTTT. Translated: CASSQSIQGGTDTQYF. V usage is TRBV23-1 and J usage is TRBJ2-3, with D perhaps being TRBD1 or TRBD2 (7 bases each). TRBV23-1 is classed as an ORF, of uncertain function. Trimming shortened V by 0 bases and J by 3 bases, and 13 bases separated the two germline ends. CDR3 size: 16 residues.

This chain joins TRBV5-4 and TRBJ2-1; 7 nucleotides align to TRBD2. V shed 5 bases and J 6 bases; nucleotides not matched to a gene: 11. CDR3 size: 15 residues. Germline CDR1 reads SGHNT; CDR2 reads YYREEE (reference sequence). This chain's CDR3 is CASSSGTTNVNEQFF. The CDR3 nucleotides read TGTGCCAGCAGTTCCGGGACTACAAACGTCAATGAGCAGTTCTTC.

This sequence joins TRBV5-1 and TRBJ2-1; D gene unclear. The CDR3 has 15 residues. V lost 0 bases and J lost 8, with 15 bases in between. The germline gives CDR1 SGHRS, CDR2 YFSETQ. CDR3 sequence: CASSLGLLGEDEQFF. The CDR3 region has the DNA TGCGCCAGCAGCTTGGGACTCCTCGGAGAGGATGAGCAGTTCTTC.

The chain combines TRBV7-8 with TRBJ2-7; TRBD2 matches 8 bases. The germline V gene has CDR1 SGHVS and CDR2 FQNEAQ. The CDR3 consists of 14 residues. V lost 2 bases, J lost 4 bases, and 4 bases stayed unmatched. Here the CDR3 reads CASSLPGGRYEQYF. In nucleotides, the CDR3 is TGTGCCAGCAGCTTACCGGGAGGGCGATACGAGCAGTACTTC.

The chain couples TRBV5-6 to TRBJ2-7; D is possibly TRBD2 (6 bases). Germline V gene lookup returns CDR1 SGHDT and CDR2 YYEEEE. V was clipped by 7 bases and J by 0 bases, with 17 bases between them. The CDR3 has 15 residues. Here the CDR3 reads CASGRSGLSSYEQYF. Written as DNA, the CDR3 is TGTGCCAGCGGGAGGAGCGGACTAAGCTCCTACGAGCAGTACTTC. The whole variable domain, remainder taken from reference TRBV5-6 and TRBJ2-7, is DAGVTQSPTHLIKTRGQQVTLRCSPKSGHDTVSWYQQALGQGPQFIFQYYEEEERQRGNFPDRFSGHQFPNYSSELNVNALLLGDSALYLCASGRSGLSSYEQYFGPGTRLTVT.

This chain connects TRBV7-9 to TRBJ2-2; 8 bases align to TRBD2. Germline V gene data show CDR1 as SEHNR and CDR2 as FQNEAQ (reference sequence). V was clipped by 5 bases and J by 1 base; unmatched bases: 9. The CDR3 is 17 amino acids. The CDR3 bases are TGTGCCAGCAGCCCTAGGACTAGCCGACGGAACACCGGGGAGCTGTTTTTT. This translates into CASSPRTSRRNTGELFF.

Only a few counts were recorded for this clone. V and J are TRBV14 and TRBJ1-1; D unresolved. The germline gives CDR1 SGHDN, CDR2 FVKESK. V gave up 6 bases and J gave up 0 bases, with 5 bases separating them. The CDR3 covers 12 residues. CDR3 region: CASSTMNTEAFF. DNA of the CDR3: TGTGCCAGCAGTACTATGAACACTGAAGCTTTCTTT.

CDR3 region: CASSEAGAELFF. The CDR3 nucleotides are TGTGCCAGCAGTGAGGCCGGGGCGGAGCTGTTTTTT. V gene TRBV2 combines with J gene TRBJ2-2; D may correspond to TRBD1 or TRBD2 (5 bases each). The germline gives CDR1 SNHLY, CDR2 FYNNEI. Trimming shortened V by 3 bases and J by 10 bases, and 9 bases separated the two germline ends. The CDR3 length is 12 residues.